The rows below give T cell receptor beta chains drawn from one sample of a study of CD8 T cells in ankylosing spondylitis. TCRdb processed the 5' RACE reads anew with MiXCR; each CDR3 protein has one entry. The profile covers more than 650,000 distinct CDR3 sequences, with 12% appearing a single time and 0.51% taken by the ten largest. Sequenced: blood, either unsorted or a sorted T cell fraction (not recorded which). The receptors originated from a male donor with ankylosing spondylitis. Both conserved end residues are part of each CDR3. The order of the fields is CDR3 length, J gene, D gene, clone size, V gene, CDR3 DNA, CDR3 protein. D genes are given only for firm matches. Part of the rows lack a size; the others show once, few, many or a class for expanded clones.

>15|TRBJ2-3|NA|many|TRBV20-1
TGCAGTGCTAGAGATCGGCGCAGGGGTTTTAATACGCAGTATTTT
CSARDRRRGFNTQYF
>11|TRBJ1-1|NA|NA|TRBV7-2
TGTGCCAGCAGCTTCTACGAGAAAGCTTTCTTT
CASSFYEKAFF
>15|TRBJ1-5|NA|many|TRBV12-3/TRBV12-4
TGTGCCAGCAGGGGCGGGGGGACCCTAAATCAGCCCCAGCATTTT
CASRGGGTLNQPQHF
>13|TRBJ1-2|TRBD1|few|TRBV20-1
TGCAGTGCTCCGGGACAGGGGGGTAGTGGCTACACCTTC
CSAPGQGGSGYTF
>13|TRBJ2-2|NA|many|TRBV12-3/TRBV12-4
TGTGCCAGCAGTTCCGGGGTCGCCGGGGAGCTGTTTTTT
CASSSGVAGELFF
>18|TRBJ2-5|TRBD2|NA|TRBV9
TGTGCCAGCAGCCCCCGATCCTCTAGCGGGGGGTACCAAGAGACCCAGTACTTC
CASSPRSSSGGYQETQYF
>13|TRBJ2-7|NA|few|TRBV6-1
TGTGCCAGCACTGGGAATCCCACCCGGGAGCAGTACTTC
CASTGNPTREQYF
>9|TRBJ2-5|NA|few|TRBV5-1
TGCGCCATCACGAAGACCCAGTACTTC
CAITKTQYF
>14|TRBJ2-1|NA|few|TRBV9
TGTGCCAGCAGCGCGTTACAGGGAACGGGTGAGCAGTTCTTC
CASSALQGTGEQFF
>11|TRBJ1-4|TRBD1|NA|TRBV20-1
TGCAGTGCTACGACAGGGCTCGAACTGTTTTTT
CSATTGLELFF
>13|TRBJ2-5|NA|few|TRBV20-1
TGCAGTGCTAGAGAGCGATCCCTAGAGACCCAGTACTTC
CSARERSLETQYF
>13|TRBJ2-5|NA|NA|TRBV19
TGTGCCAGTAGTATAGTACAACGAGAGACCCAGTACTTC
CASSIVQRETQYF
>13|TRBJ2-5|NA|NA|TRBV6-1
TGTGCCAGCAGTGAGATACAGCAAGAGACCCAGTACTTC
CASSEIQQETQYF
>16|TRBJ2-1|TRBD2|many|TRBV20-1
TGCAGTGCTAGAGACCCCGGGACTAGCGCTAACAATGAGCAGTTCTTC
CSARDPGTSANNEQFF
>15|TRBJ1-6|TRBD1|few|TRBV29-1
TGCAGCTTTAGTTGGTCGCAGGGGGGCGGTTCACCCCTCCACTTT
CSFSWSQGGGSPLHF
>14|TRBJ2-3|TRBD2|many|TRBV29-1
TGCAGCGTGGGGACTAGCGGGAGGACAGATACGCAGTATTTT
CSVGTSGRTDTQYF
>12|TRBJ2-1|NA|NA|TRBV12-3/TRBV12-4
TGTGCCTGCGGAAACATTTACAATGAGCAGTTCTTC
CACGNIYNEQFF
>14|TRBJ2-7|TRBD2|many|TRBV29-1
TGCAGCGTTGGAGGGGCTAGCGGGATCTACGAGCAGTACTTC
CSVGGASGIYEQYF
>14|TRBJ2-1|TRBD2|few|TRBV4-2
TGTGCCAGCAGCCTCGCCCTCCTAGCGGGAGGGCGGGTCTTC
CASSLALLAGGRVF
>13|TRBJ1-1|NA|NA|TRBV18
TGTGCCAGCTCGTTCAGACTATCCACTGAAGCTTTCTTT
CASSFRLSTEAFF
>13|TRBJ2-1|NA|few|TRBV7-8
TGTGCCAGCAGCCTCCAGGGTTTGAGCGAGCAGTTCTTC
CASSLQGLSEQFF
>15|TRBJ1-3|NA|many|TRBV20-1
TGCAGTGCTAGGGACAGAGCAAACTCTGGAAACACCATATATTTT
CSARDRANSGNTIYF
>14|TRBJ1-1|NA|NA|TRBV18
TGTGCCAGCTCCCGGGCCCGTCTCGGGGAGGAAGCTTTCTTT
CASSRARLGEEAFF
>15|TRBJ2-5|NA|many|TRBV7-3
TGTGCCAGCAGCTTAATGGGGTGGGGTTTGGAGACCCAGTACTTC
CASSLMGWGLETQYF
>12|TRBJ1-2|NA|NA|TRBV20-1
TGCAGTGCTAGTGTTTTGGGCTATGGCTACACCTTC
CSASVLGYGYTF
>15|TRBJ2-2|NA|NA|TRBV20-1
TGCAGTGCTGTGACTAGGAAGGAGAACACCGGGGAGCTGTTTTTT
CSAVTRKENTGELFF
>17|TRBJ2-7|TRBD2|NA|TRBV7-2
TGTGCCAGCAGCCGGACTAGCGGGAGATTTTTTGGGGTCGAGCAGTACTTC
CASSRTSGRFFGVEQYF
>15|TRBJ2-5|NA|NA|TRBV9
TGTGCCAGCAGCCAGGCCGTGGGGGCCGGAGAGACCCAGTACTTC
CASSQAVGAGETQYF
>15|TRBJ1-4|NA|few|TRBV7-2
TGTGCCAGCAGCGACTTCTCAGCAACTAATGAAAAACTGTTTTTT
CASSDFSATNEKLFF
>14|TRBJ2-2|NA|NA|TRBV29-1
TGCAGCGTTGGGGACCTGGGGAACACCGGGGAGCTGTTTTTT
CSVGDLGNTGELFF
>15|TRBJ2-5|TRBD2|few|TRBV29-1
TGCAGCGCCGGGGGGGGCGGAGGTGATCAAGAGACCCAGTACTTC
CSAGGGGGDQETQYF
>15|TRBJ1-6|TRBD1|NA|TRBV18
TGTGCCAGCTCACCAGAAGGGACAGGGGAGATACCCCTCCACTTT
CASSPEGTGEIPLHF
>15|TRBJ2-5|NA|NA|TRBV4-3
TGCGCCAGCAGCCAGGGGAGACTCCAGGGGGAGACCCAGTACTTC
CASSQGRLQGETQYF
>11|TRBJ1-1|NA|many|TRBV29-1
TGCAGCGTTGAGCTCGTCACTGAAGCTTTCTTT
CSVELVTEAFF
>15|TRBJ2-1|TRBD2|NA|TRBV7-3
TGTGCCAGCAGCTGGAGCGGGGGCCTTTATAATGAGCAGTTCTTC
CASSWSGGLYNEQFF
>14|TRBJ1-1|NA|few|TRBV5-1
TGCGCCAGCAGCGCGACGACGGTGAACACTGAAGCTTTCTTT
CASSATTVNTEAFF
>15|TRBJ2-7|NA|few|TRBV28
TGTGCCAGCAGTTTAACCATCGAGGGATTAGGGGAGCAGTACTTC
CASSLTIEGLGEQYF
>16|TRBJ1-6|TRBD1|NA|TRBV20-1
TGCAGTGCTAGAGTACAGGGGGCGCGAGGTGATTCACCCCTCCACTTT
CSARVQGARGDSPLHF
>16|TRBJ2-7|TRBD1|NA|TRBV4-2
TGTGCCAGCAGCCGACAGGGGCAGGGGAGCACCTACGAGCAGTACTTC
CASSRQGQGSTYEQYF
>14|TRBJ2-3|NA|few|TRBV7-9
TGTGCCTGCGCGAGAGGGATGGCTGCAGATACGCAGTATTTT
CACARGMAADTQYF
>17|TRBJ1-5|TRBD1|many|TRBV2
TGTGCCAGCAGGCGGACAGGGGACCCATATAGCAATCAGCCCCAGCATTTT
CASRRTGDPYSNQPQHF
>15|TRBJ2-1|TRBD2|NA|TRBV4-2
TGTGCCAGCAGCCATGACTACAGCGGGATAGTTGAGCAGTTCTTC
CASSHDYSGIVEQFF
>16|TRBJ2-1|TRBD1|few|TRBV6-5
TGTGCCAGCAGCTATACCGGGACAGGGGGACACAATGAGCAGTTCTTC
CASSYTGTGGHNEQFF
>14|TRBJ1-5|NA|many|TRBV5-1
TGCGCCAGCAGCTTGGGGGACGGGAATCAGCCCCAGCATTTT
CASSLGDGNQPQHF
>12|TRBJ2-1|NA|few|TRBV24-1
TGTGCCACCAGTGACCGTGCATGGGAGCAGTTCTTC
CATSDRAWEQFF
>14|TRBJ2-1|TRBD1|many|TRBV6-5
TGTGCCAGCAGTTACTACGTGACAGGGGTCCGGCAGTTCTTC
CASSYYVTGVRQFF
>12|TRBJ1-6|NA|few|TRBV7-2
TGTGCCAGCAGCCCCTGGAATTCACCCCTCCACTTT
CASSPWNSPLHF
>18|TRBJ2-2|NA|once|TRBV5-1
TGCGCCAGCATCCGGGACAGCGTTCAGGGGGGGGACACCGGGGAGCTGTTTTTT
CASIRDSVQGGDTGELFF
>18|TRBJ2-2|TRBD2|few|TRBV10-3
TGTGCCATCGGGGGTCGAGGACTAGCCCGTCCGAACACCGGGGAGCTGTTTTTT
CAIGGRGLARPNTGELFF
>14|TRBJ2-3|TRBD1|many|TRBV12-3/TRBV12-4
TGTGCCAGCTCGGACAGGGCCGTGGCAGATACGCAGTATTTT
CASSDRAVADTQYF
>15|TRBJ2-1|TRBD2|few|TRBV7-2
TGTGCCAGCAGTAAAACGGGGGGGAGTTACAATGAGCAGTTCTTC
CASSKTGGSYNEQFF
>15|TRBJ2-7|TRBD1|NA|TRBV13
TGTGCCAGCAGCCTTAGGGGGCGCGGTATCTACGAGCAGTACTTC
CASSLRGRGIYEQYF